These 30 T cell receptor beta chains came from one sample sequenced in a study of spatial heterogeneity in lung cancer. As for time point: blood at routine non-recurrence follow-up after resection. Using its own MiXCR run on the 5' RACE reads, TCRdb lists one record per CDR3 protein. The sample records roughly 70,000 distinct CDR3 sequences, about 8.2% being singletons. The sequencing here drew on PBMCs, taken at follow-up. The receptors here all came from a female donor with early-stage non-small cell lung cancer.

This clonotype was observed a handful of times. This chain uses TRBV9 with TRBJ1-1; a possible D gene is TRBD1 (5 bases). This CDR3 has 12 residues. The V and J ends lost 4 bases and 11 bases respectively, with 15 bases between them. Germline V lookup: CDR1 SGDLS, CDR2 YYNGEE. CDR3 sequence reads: CASSPRGIGAFF. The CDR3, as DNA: TGTGCCAGCAGCCCGCGGGGGATCGGCGCTTTCTTT.

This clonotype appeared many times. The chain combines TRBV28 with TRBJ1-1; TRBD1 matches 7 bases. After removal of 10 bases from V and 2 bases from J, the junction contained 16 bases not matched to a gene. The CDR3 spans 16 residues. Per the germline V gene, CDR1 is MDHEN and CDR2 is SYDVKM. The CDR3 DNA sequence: TGTGCCACCTTCCTCCGGACAGGCGACTTAAACACTGAAGCTTTCTTT. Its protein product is CATFLRTGDLNTEAFF. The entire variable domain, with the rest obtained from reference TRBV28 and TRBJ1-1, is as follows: DVKVTQSSRYLVKRTGEKVFLECVQDMDHENMFWYRQDPGLGLRLIYFSYDVKMKEKGDIPEGYSVSREKKERFSLILESASTNQTSMYLCATFLRTGDLNTEAFFGQGTRLTVV.

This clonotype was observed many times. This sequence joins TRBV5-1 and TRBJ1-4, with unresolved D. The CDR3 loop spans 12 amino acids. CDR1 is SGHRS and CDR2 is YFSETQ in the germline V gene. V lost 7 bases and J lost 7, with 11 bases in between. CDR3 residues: CASSGVGEKLFF. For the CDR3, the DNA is TGCGCCAGCTCAGGTGTTGGTGAAAAACTGTTTTTT.

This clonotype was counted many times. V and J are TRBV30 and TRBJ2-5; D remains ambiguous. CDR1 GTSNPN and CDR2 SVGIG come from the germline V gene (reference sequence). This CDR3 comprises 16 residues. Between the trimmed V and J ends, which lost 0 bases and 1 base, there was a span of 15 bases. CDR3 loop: CAWSVRFWGLQETQYF. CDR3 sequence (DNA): TGTGCCTGGAGTGTACGTTTTTGGGGTCTCCAAGAGACCCAGTACTTC. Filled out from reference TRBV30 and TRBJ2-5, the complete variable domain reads SQTIHQWPATLVQPVGSPLSLECTVEGTSNPNLYWYRQAAGRGLQLLFYSVGIGQISSEVPQNLSASRPQDRQFILSSKKLLLSDSGFYLCAWSVRFWGLQETQYFGPGTRLLVL.

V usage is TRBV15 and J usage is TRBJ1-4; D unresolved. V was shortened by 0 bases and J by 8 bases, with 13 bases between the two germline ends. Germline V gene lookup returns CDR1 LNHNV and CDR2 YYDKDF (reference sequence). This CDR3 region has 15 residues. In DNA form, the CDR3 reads TGTGCCACCAGCAGAGAGAGACCGACTGTGGAAAAACTGTTTTTT. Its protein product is CATSRERPTVEKLFF.

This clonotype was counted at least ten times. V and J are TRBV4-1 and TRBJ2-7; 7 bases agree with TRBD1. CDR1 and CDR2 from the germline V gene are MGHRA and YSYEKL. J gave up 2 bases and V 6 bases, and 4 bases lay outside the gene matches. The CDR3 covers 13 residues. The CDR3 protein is CASSQTGTYEQYF. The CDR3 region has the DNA TGCGCCAGCAGTCAGACAGGGACCTACGAGCAGTACTTC.

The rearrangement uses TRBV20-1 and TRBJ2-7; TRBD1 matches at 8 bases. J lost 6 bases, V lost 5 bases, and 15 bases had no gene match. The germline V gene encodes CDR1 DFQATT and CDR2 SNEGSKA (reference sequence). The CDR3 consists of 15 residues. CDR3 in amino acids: CSAPPPGQAQSEQYF. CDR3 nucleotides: TGCAGTGCTCCCCCTCCGGGACAGGCCCAATCCGAGCAGTACTTC.

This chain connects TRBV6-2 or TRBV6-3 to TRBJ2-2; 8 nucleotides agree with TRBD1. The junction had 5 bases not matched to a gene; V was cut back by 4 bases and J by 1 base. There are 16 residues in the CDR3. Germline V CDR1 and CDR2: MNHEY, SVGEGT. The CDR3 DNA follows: TGTGCCAGCAGTTCCGTCGGGACAGGGAACACCGGGGAGCTGTTTTTT. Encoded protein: CASSSVGTGNTGELFF.

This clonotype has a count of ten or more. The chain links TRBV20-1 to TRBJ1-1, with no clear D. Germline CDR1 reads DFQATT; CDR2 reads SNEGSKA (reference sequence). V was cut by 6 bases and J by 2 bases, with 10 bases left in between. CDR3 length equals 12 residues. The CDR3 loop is CSAQEVNTEAFF. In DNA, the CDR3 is TGCAGTGCCCAGGAAGTAAACACTGAAGCTTTCTTT.

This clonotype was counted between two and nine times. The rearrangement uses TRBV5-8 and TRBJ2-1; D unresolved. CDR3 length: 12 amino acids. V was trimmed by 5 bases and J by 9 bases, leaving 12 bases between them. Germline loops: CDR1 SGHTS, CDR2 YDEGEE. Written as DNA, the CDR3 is TGTGCCAGCAGGCAGGAGTTTGGTGAGCAGTTCTTC. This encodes CASRQEFGEQFF.

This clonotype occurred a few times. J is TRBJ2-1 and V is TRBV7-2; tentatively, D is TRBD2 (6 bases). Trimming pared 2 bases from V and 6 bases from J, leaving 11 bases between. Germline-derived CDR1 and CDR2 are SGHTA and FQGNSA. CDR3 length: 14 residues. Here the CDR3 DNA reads TGTGCCAGCAGCTTAAATCGGGGGTTCAATGAGCAGTTCTTC. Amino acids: CASSLNRGFNEQFF.

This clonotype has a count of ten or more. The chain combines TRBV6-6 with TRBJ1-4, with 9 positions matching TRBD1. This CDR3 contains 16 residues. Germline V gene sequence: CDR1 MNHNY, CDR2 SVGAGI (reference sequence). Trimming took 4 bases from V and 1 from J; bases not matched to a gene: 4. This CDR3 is CASSLGQGITNEKLFF. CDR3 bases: TGTGCCAGCAGTTTAGGACAGGGGATAACTAATGAAAAACTGTTTTTT.

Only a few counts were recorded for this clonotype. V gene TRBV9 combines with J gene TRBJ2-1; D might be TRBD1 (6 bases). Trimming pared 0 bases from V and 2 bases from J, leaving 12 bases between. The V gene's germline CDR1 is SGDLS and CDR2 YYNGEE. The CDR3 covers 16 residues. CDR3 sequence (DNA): TGTGCCAGCAGCGTAGTGGGGGACATTACCTACAATGAGCAGTTCTTC. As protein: CASSVVGDITYNEQFF.

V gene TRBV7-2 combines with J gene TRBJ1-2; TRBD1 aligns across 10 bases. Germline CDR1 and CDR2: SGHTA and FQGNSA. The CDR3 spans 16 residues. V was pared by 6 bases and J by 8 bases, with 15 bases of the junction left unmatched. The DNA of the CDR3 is TGTGCCAGCAGAAAGACCGGGACAGGGGTACCCTTAGGCTACACCTTC. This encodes CASRKTGTGVPLGYTF.

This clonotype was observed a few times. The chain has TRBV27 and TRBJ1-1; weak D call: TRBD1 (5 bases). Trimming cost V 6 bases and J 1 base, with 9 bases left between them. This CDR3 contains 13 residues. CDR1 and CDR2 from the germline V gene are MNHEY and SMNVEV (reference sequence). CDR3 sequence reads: CASRHGGNTEAFF. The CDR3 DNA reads TGTGCCAGCAGACATGGGGGGAACACTGAAGCTTTCTTT.

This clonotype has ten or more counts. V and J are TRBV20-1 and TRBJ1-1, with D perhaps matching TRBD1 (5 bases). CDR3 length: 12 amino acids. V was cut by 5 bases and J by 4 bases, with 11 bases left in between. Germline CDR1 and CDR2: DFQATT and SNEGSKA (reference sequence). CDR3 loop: CSAARGGTEAFF. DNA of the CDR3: TGCAGTGCTGCGAGGGGAGGCACTGAAGCTTTCTTT.

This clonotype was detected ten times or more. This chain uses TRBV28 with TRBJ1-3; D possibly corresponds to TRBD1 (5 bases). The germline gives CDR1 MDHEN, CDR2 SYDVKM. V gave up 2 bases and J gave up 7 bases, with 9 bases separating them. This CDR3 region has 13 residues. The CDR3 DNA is TGTGCCAGCAGTTTAGGGACGGTCAACACCATATATTTT. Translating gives CASSLGTVNTIYF.

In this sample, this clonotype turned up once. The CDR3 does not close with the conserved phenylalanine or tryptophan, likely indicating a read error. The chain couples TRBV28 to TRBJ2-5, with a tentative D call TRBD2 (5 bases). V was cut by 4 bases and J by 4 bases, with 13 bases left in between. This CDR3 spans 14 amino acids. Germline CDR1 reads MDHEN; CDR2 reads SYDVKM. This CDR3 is CASSSQRGRETQYI. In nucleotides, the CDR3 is TGTGCCAGCAGTTCCCAGAGAGGGCGAGAGACCCAGTACATC.

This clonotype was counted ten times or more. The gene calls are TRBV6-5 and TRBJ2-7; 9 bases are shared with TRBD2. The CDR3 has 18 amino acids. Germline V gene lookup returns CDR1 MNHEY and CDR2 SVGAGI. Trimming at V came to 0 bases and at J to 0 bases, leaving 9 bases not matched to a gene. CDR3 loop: CASSYSRASGMYSYEQYF. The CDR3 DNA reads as TGTGCCAGCAGTTACTCGAGGGCTAGCGGGATGTACTCCTACGAGCAGTACTTC.

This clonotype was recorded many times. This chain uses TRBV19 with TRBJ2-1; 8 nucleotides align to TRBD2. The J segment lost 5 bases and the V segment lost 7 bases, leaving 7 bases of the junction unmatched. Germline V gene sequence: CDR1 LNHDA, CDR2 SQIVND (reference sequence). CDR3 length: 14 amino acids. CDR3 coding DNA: TGTGCCAGTACCCCCGGGACTAGACACAATGAGCAGTTCTTC. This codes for CASTPGTRHNEQFF.

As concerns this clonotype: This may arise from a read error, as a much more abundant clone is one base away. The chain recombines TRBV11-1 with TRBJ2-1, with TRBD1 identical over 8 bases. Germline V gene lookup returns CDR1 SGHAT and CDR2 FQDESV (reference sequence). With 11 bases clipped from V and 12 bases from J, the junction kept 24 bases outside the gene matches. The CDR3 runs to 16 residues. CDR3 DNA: TGTGCCTGCAAACGAGGGGACAGGACGTCCCCCACTTGGCAGTTCTTC. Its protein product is CACKRGDRTSPTWQFF. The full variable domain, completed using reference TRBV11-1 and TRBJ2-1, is EAEVAQSPRYKITEKSQAVAFWCDPISGHATLYWYRQILGQGPELLVQFQDESVVDDSQLPKDRFSAERLKGVDSTLKIQPAELGDSAMYLCACKRGDRTSPTWQFFGPGTRLTVL.

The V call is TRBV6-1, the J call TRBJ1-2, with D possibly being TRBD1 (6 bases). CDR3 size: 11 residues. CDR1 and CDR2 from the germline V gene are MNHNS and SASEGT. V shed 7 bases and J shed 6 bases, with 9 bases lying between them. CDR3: CASIRDNGYTF. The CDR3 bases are TGTGCCAGCATCCGGGACAATGGCTACACCTTC.

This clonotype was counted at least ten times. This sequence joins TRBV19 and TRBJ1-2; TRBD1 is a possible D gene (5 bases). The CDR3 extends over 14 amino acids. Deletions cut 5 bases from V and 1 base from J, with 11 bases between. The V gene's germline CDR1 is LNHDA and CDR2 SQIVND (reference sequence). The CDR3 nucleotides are TGTGCCAGTAGTCGACAGCTTAATAACTATGGCTACACCTTC. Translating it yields CASSRQLNNYGYTF.

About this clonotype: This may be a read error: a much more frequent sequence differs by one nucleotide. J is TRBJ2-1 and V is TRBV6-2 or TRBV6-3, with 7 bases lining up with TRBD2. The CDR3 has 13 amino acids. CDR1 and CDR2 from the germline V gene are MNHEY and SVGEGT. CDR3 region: CTSTGGYGNEQFF. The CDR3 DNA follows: TGTACCAGCACGGGGGGTTACGGTAATGAGCAGTTCTTC.

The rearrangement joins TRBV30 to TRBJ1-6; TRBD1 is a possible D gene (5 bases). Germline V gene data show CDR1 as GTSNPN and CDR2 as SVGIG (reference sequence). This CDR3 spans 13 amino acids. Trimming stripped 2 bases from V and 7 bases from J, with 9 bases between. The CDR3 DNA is TGTGCCTGGAGTTGGGGCAGGAATTCACCCCTCCACTTT. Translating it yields CAWSWGRNSPLHF.

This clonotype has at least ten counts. This chain's CDR3 is CASSYPGLIHYEQYF. The CDR3 coding sequence is TGTGCCAGCAGCTATCCGGGACTAATACACTACGAGCAGTACTTC. This sequence joins TRBV7-9 and TRBJ2-7, with 7 positions matching TRBD2. The CDR3 extends over 15 amino acids. Germline values: CDR1 SEHNR, CDR2 FQNEAQ (reference sequence). V lost 4 bases to trimming and J lost 3 bases; unmatched junction nucleotides: 9.

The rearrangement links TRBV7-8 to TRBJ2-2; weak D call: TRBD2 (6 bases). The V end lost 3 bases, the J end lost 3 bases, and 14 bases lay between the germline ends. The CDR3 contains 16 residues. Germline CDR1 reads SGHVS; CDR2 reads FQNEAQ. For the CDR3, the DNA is TGTGCCAGCAGCTTTGCTACTAGCTTATACACCGGGGAGCTGTTTTTT. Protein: CASSFATSLYTGELFF. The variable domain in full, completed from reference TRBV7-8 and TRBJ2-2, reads GAGVSQSPRYKVAKRGQDVALRCDPISGHVSLFWYQQALGQGPEFLTYFQNEAQLDKSGLPSDRFFAERPEGSVSTLKIQRTQQEDSAVYLCASSFATSLYTGELFFGEGSRLTVL.

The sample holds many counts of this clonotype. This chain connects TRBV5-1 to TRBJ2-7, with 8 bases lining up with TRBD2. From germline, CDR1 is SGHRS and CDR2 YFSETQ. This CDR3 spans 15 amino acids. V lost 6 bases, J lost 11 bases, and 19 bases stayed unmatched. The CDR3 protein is CASTRRGGLEESEYF. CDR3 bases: TGCGCCAGCACCCGACGGGGGGGACTAGAAGAAAGCGAGTACTTC.

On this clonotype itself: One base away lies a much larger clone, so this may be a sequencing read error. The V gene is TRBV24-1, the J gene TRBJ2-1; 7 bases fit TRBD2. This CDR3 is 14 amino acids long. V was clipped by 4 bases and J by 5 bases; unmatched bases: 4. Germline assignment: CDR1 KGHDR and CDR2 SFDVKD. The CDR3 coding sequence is TGTGCCACCAGTGACCCCGGACTAGACAATGAGCAGTTCTTC. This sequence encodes CATSDPGLDNEQFF.

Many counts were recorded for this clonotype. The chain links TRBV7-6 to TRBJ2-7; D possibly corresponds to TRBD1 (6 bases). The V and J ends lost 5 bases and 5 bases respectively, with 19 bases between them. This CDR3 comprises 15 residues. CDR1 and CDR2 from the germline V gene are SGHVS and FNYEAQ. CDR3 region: CASSGYREARHEQYF. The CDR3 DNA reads TGTGCCAGCAGCGGTTACAGGGAAGCCCGCCACGAGCAGTACTTC.